This is a list of T cell receptor beta chains from one sample in a study of T cell changes during pregnancy in multiple sclerosis. The table came from immunoSEQ multiplex PCR; TCRdb's copy has only in-frame clones and leaves some out. The data show 55,000 to 75,000 clones, around 92% seen once. The specimen comprised peripheral blood, sampled in the third trimester of pregnancy. The receptors were sampled from a female donor in good health, enrolled as a control in a pregnancy study. Both conserved end residues are part of each CDR3. The size entry is marked missing in some rows and otherwise reads once, few, many or a size class.

size	J	V	CDR3
-	TRBJ2-1	TRBV19	CASNTGYNEQFF
-	TRBJ2-2	TRBV18	CASSPPGQYTGELFF
-	TRBJ1-2	TRBV6-1	CASSERGYGYTF
-	TRBJ2-1	TRBV4-2	CASSPMTSGSSYNEQFF
once	TRBJ2-6	TRBV15	CATSAPGQGTSGANVLTF
-	TRBJ1-4	TRBV5-8	CAIPDRSNEKLFF
-	TRBJ2-2	TRBV19	CASSARDRGAGELFF
once	TRBJ1-1	TRBV28	CASSFPTENTEAFF
-	TRBJ2-1	TRBV5-1	CASNAAGSYNEQFF
-	TRBJ2-5	TRBV13	CASSSRDGVGETQYF
once	TRBJ2-1	TRBV7-8	CASSLRHPQEPNEQFF
-	TRBJ1-2	TRBV4-1	CASSHATVDLTF
-	TRBJ2-7	TRBV5-1	CASSFSSGGTYEQYF
once	TRBJ2-3	TRBV5-6	CASSLVLAGAADTQYF
-	TRBJ2-7	TRBV2	CASARGSYEQYF
-	TRBJ1-5	TRBV28	CASSFPGRTHYSNQPQHF
-	TRBJ1-5	TRBV18	CASSPLGQGQPQHF
-	TRBJ1-3	TRBV27	CASSGRGRPNTIYF
-	TRBJ1-5	TRBV2	CASSDSRGISNQPQHF
-	TRBJ1-1	TRBV2	CARERSTRGTEAFF
-	TRBJ2-2	TRBV19	CASSIHGRKSTGELFF
-	TRBJ1-1	TRBV27	CASRMNTEAFF
-	TRBJ1-2	TRBV23-1	CASTIEVNYGYTF
-	TRBJ2-3	TRBV27	CASSSTPYTQYF
-	TRBJ2-3	TRBV2	CASSEETDTQYF
-	TRBJ2-1	TRBV11-2	CASRPPTLAGNEQFF
once	TRBJ2-1	TRBV5-1	CASSLWSAGGPHNEQFF
-	TRBJ1-5	TRBV11-2	CASSLDFGAARHF
-	TRBJ1-5	TRBV5-6	CASSLYRAQPQHF
-	TRBJ2-7	TRBV5-4	CASSAGTSVNEQYF
-	TRBJ2-1	TRBV28	CASRDGTSGNYNEQFF